This TCR beta chain was sequenced during a study of blood T cell repertoires in COVID-19 (dated by TCRdb to 2019 to 2021). With respect to the entire study: Samples from collaborators originated in the United States, Italy and Spain and spanned both the acute and convalescent phases of COVID-19. The prospective study material was composed of cDNA or gDNA derived from T cells, B-cell-depleted T cells, or PBMCs. The dataset comprised deeply sampled blood TCRbeta repertoires from subjects exposed to, actively infected with, or recovered from COVID-19. The repertoires were released in a freely available public database meant as a resource for research on the immune response to SARS-CoV-2. Samples were obtained from the ongoing ImmuneRACE study (first 160 participants) and from about 1,300 subjects provided by 6 global collaborators. Nearly every sample came with metadata listing a de-identified subject ID, COVID-19 status, age in years and sex. Where HLA class I and class II types were available, the types were taken from metadata supplied by the sample provider, not from assay-based typing.

The germline V gene encodes CDR1 MNHEY and CDR2 SVGEGT. The CDR3 starts with the cysteine, ends with the phenylalanine, and has 16 residues. Only the CDR3 DNA is retained, 48 bases long and in frame from the first base. V gives up 3 bases and J gives up 4 bases, and the segment between their germline ends measures 16 bases. To note about this clone: Its specific antigen is unknown. No clone much larger than this one lies a single base away; base qualities are absent.

TCRbeta CDR3 regions were amplified from genomic DNA by means of the immunoSEQ Assay, a bias-controlled multiplex PCR. On the authors' methods: The number of nucleated cells in each sample was estimated by amplification of reference gene primers within the assay. To quantify the absolute abundance of each unique TCRbeta CDR3 rearrangement, sequence reads were collapsed and filtered. Productive Simpson clonality was computed per sample as the square root of Simpson's diversity index over productive rearrangements. The table comes from immuneACCESS by way of TCRdb, which keeps in-frame sequences with V and J called. Part of the clones is missing from these tables; in studies checked, under half for an unresolved V gene and the rest for unknown reasons. V and J calls and clone size are copied from that table; D and trimming were computed from the DNA. Across this sample there are 200,000 to 250,000 clones, with about 86% seen only once. The ten largest clones represent 1.3% to 1.5% of the sample.

Collaborating institutions collected whole blood in K2EDTA tubes following their own protocols. Collaborator samples were shipped for TCRbeta analysis as frozen whole blood, isolated PBMCs, or DNA extracted from either sample type. The paper as a whole reports these results and caveats: The amount of clinical and demographic metadata varied by source and participant and was provided uncurated.

Sequenced material: peripheral blood. The clonotype originates from an elderly man with acute or convalescent COVID-19. The V and J segments used are TRBV6-2 or TRBV6-3 and TRBJ2-1; TRBD2 is perhaps the D gene, given 5 matching bases. In nucleotide form, the sequence is TGTGCCAGCAGTTATCATAGGGCGGGCGGTTACAATGAGCAGTTCTTC. The encoded protein is CASSYHRAGGYNEQFF.